This TCR beta chain was sequenced for a study of OX40 agonist ivuxolimab in advanced cancers. In the study overall: Hepatocellular carcinoma, melanoma, renal cell or head and neck cancer affected the dose-escalation patients.

CDR3 length: 14 amino acids. V was clipped by 8 bases and J by 5 bases, with 16 bases between them. Germline lookup yields CDR1 MNHNS and CDR2 SASEGT. Method: immunoSEQ multiplex PCR; TCRdb's copy keeps in-frame clones and lacks some. This sample has 43,000 or so clones, with approximately 90% found just once. The study sampled blood at baseline, cycle 4 day 1, and cycle 7 day 1. This sample comprised CD4+ or CD8+ T cells sorted from blood, obtained in a trial of the OX40 agonist ivuxolimab. The gene calls are TRBV6-1 and TRBJ1-5, with D unresolved. The TCR sequence derives from an adult with an advanced solid tumor such as melanoma, head and neck, liver or kidney cancer. CDR3 amino acids: CASYQSGGYQPQHF. CDR3 bases: TGTGCCAGCTACCAGAGCGGTGGATATCAGCCCCAGCATTTT.